The 18 T cell receptor beta chains below all came from one sample that was sequenced in a study of T cells in Graves' hyperthyroidism and ophthalmopathy. Template material for amplifying TCR beta CDR3 regions consisted of RNA transcripts. TCR CDR3 underwent first-round RT-PCR with the HTBI primer set. TCRdb reprocessed the multiplex PCR reads with MiXCR, giving one entry per CDR3 protein. The sample holds fewer than 750,000 distinct CDR3 sequences; about 15% are singletons and the top ten take about 4.5%. Sequencing was performed on blood. The source of these receptors is a woman between 40 and 50 years old with Graves' ophthalmopathy.

This clonotype has a count of ten or more. This chain links TRBV13 with TRBJ2-7; no definite D call. This CDR3 is 14 amino acids long. The germline CDR1 and CDR2 sequences are PRHDT and FYEKMQ (reference sequence). V was pared by 0 bases and J by 7 bases, with 13 bases between. The CDR3 reads CASSLGGSVVEQYF. The CDR3 region has the DNA TGTGCCAGCAGCTTAGGTGGTTCGGTTGTGGAGCAGTACTTC.

This clonotype has at least ten counts. The genes are TRBV28 and TRBJ2-7, with 14 bases fitting TRBD2. The CDR3 contains 16 residues. V trimming: 7 bases; J trimming: 4 bases; junction bases outside the gene matches: 9. Per the germline V gene, CDR1 is MDHEN and CDR2 is SYDVKM. The CDR3 nucleotides are TGTGCCAGCAAACTTCCGGGACTAGCGGGAGATTACGAGCAGTACTTC. Amino acids: CASKLPGLAGDYEQYF.

This clonotype has at least ten counts. V usage is TRBV6-2 or TRBV6-3 and J usage is TRBJ2-2, with 14 bases identical to TRBD2. Germline V gene lookup returns CDR1 MNHEY and CDR2 SVGEGT. The CDR3 is 19 amino acids. The V gene end was trimmed by 6 bases and the J gene end by 3 bases; junction bases not matched to a gene: 12. For the CDR3, the DNA is TGTGCCAGCAGACTGACCGGGACTAGCGGGAGAAGGGACACCGGGGAGCTGTTTTTT. This encodes CASRLTGTSGRRDTGELFF.

This clonotype was recorded many times. The V and J genes are TRBV28 and TRBJ2-5; no reliable D call. CDR1 is MDHEN and CDR2 is SYDVKM in the germline V gene. The CDR3 runs 13 residues. V dropped 1 base and J dropped 7 bases, with 10 bases sitting between them. CDR3 residues: CASSLFDPRTQYF. CDR3 nucleotides: TGTGCCAGCAGTTTATTCGACCCTCGGACCCAGTACTTC.

This clonotype occurred many times. The gene calls are TRBV6-1 and TRBJ1-5; no definite D call. The CDR3 has 14 amino acids. Trimming pared 1 base from V and 5 bases from J, leaving 9 bases between. Germline CDR1 is MNHNS and CDR2 is SASEGT. This CDR3 reads CASSEVPSHQPQHF. The DNA of the CDR3 is TGTGCCAGCAGTGAAGTCCCGTCTCATCAGCCCCAGCATTTT.

The chain links TRBV11-2 to TRBJ1-2; D unclear. With 0 bases removed from V and 8 bases from J, the gap between germline ends came to 10 bases. Germline V gene sequence: CDR1 SGHAT, CDR2 FQNNGV. The CDR3 runs 13 residues. In nucleotides, the CDR3 is TGTGCCAGCAGCTTAGAGGCAGGCGGCGGCTACACCTTC. It codes for CASSLEAGGGYTF.

In this sample, this clonotype turned up many times. The chain couples TRBV12-3 or TRBV12-4 to TRBJ2-7, with a weak D call TRBD2 (5 bases). Deletions cut 5 bases from V and 12 bases from J, with 17 bases between. The CDR3 covers 12 residues. The CDR3 coding sequence is TGTGCCAGCAGTCAACGCGGCGGGTCGGCGTACTTC. It specifies CASSQRGGSAYF.

This clonotype was picked up a small number of times. V gene TRBV7-8 combines with J gene TRBJ1-1; 7 bases map to TRBD1. Germline V gene data show CDR1 as SGHVS and CDR2 as FQNEAQ. Germline trimming cut 5 bases from V and 1 base from J; bases unmatched to any gene: 7. The CDR3 sequence is 15 residues long. CDR3 sequence: CASSLPRTGNTEAFF. In DNA form, the CDR3 reads TGTGCCAGCAGCCTTCCCCGGACAGGGAACACTGAAGCTTTCTTT.

The V and J genes are TRBV2 and TRBJ2-5; D gene ambiguous. This CDR3 is built from 12 residues. Germline V CDR1 and CDR2: SNHLY, FYNNEI. The V end was cut by 4 bases, the J end by 7 bases, with 10 bases between. This chain's CDR3 is CASSGFVVTQYF. The CDR3 DNA sequence: TGTGCCAGCAGTGGGTTTGTTGTGACCCAGTACTTC.

The table lists this clonotype with a few counts. The genes are TRBV18 and TRBJ2-7; D is uncertain. V was shortened by 0 bases and J by 0 bases, with 6 bases between the two germline ends. CDR1 is KGHSH, CDR2 LQKENI, per germline. This CDR3 is 14 amino acids long. CDR3 bases: TGTGCCAGCTCACCACCGGCTAACTCCTACGAGCAGTACTTC. Translated: CASSPPANSYEQYF.

This clonotype has ten or more counts. V usage is TRBV28 and J usage is TRBJ1-5; no firm D call. V was trimmed by 5 bases and J by 7 bases, leaving 12 bases between them. This CDR3 has 13 amino acids. Germline loops: CDR1 MDHEN, CDR2 SYDVKM. CDR3 residues: CASSTMVYQPQHF. The CDR3 nucleotides are TGTGCCAGCAGTACCATGGTGTACCAGCCCCAGCATTTT.

This clonotype has at least ten counts. This chain joins TRBV24-1 and TRBJ2-2, with a possible D match to TRBD2 (5 bases). This CDR3 contains 13 residues. The germline V gene has CDR1 KGHDR and CDR2 SFDVKD. V was clipped by 9 bases and J by 7 bases, with 14 bases between them. Here the CDR3 reads CATAARGHGELFF. The CDR3 DNA reads as TGTGCCACCGCGGCGCGCGGGCACGGGGAGCTGTTTTTT.

This clonotype was seen repeatedly, ten times or more. The chain recombines TRBV19 with TRBJ1-1; a weak D match, TRBD1 (6 bases). The length of the CDR3 is 16 residues. Germline V CDR1 and CDR2: LNHDA, SQIVND (reference sequence). The V and J ends lost 6 bases and 0 bases respectively, with 17 bases between them. The CDR3 DNA is TGTGCCAGTAGAGACAGAGGACAGTTCATGAACACTGAAGCTTTCTTT. Translated, it gives CASRDRGQFMNTEAFF.

At least ten counts were recorded for this clonotype. The chain is built from TRBV12-3 or TRBV12-4 and TRBJ2-7; 7 bases map to TRBD1. The V segment lost 6 bases and the J segment 0 bases; nucleotides outside the gene matches: 11. The CDR3 contains 16 residues. The CDR3 loop reads CASSPMTGTSSYEQYF. CDR3 bases: TGTGCCAGCAGCCCAATGACAGGGACCAGCTCCTACGAGCAGTACTTC.

V usage is TRBV12-3 or TRBV12-4 and J usage is TRBJ2-3; TRBD2 matches at 13 bases. The trim removed 5 bases at V and 4 bases at J, leaving 3 bases unmatched. The CDR3 is 15 amino acids. CDR3 bases: TGTGCCAGCAGTGGACTAGCGGGGGCATCAGATACGCAGTATTTT. Protein product: CASSGLAGASDTQYF.

The table lists this clonotype with many counts. The chain has TRBV6-2 or TRBV6-3 and TRBJ1-2; D is uncertain. Germline V CDR1 and CDR2: MNHEY, SVGEGT. The CDR3 sequence is 12 residues long. Deletions cut 7 bases from V and 4 bases from J, with 10 bases between. CDR3 DNA sequence: TGTGCCAGCATAGGAAACGGCTATGGCTACACCTTC. Amino acid sequence: CASIGNGYGYTF.

This sequence joins TRBV30 and TRBJ1-2; D unclear. Germline V CDR1 and CDR2: GTSNPN, SVGIG (reference sequence). V was trimmed by 8 bases and J by 0 bases, leaving 16 bases between them. There are 14 residues in the CDR3. CDR3 in amino acids: CATGGGEPNYGYTF. The CDR3 region has the DNA TGTGCCACTGGAGGTGGCGAACCTAACTATGGCTACACCTTC.

This clonotype occurred many times. V gene TRBV4-1 combines with J gene TRBJ2-7, with 11 bases aligning to TRBD2. The CDR3 is 16 residues long. Germline lookup yields CDR1 MGHRA and CDR2 YSYEKL. V shed 4 bases and J 2 bases; nucleotides not matched to a gene: 7. CDR3 coding DNA: TGCGCCAGCAGCCCCTCCACTAGCGGGAGAGCCTACGAGCAGTACTTC. Translated, it gives CASSPSTSGRAYEQYF.